Following are 29 T cell receptor beta chains from one sample sequenced in a study of CD4+ T cells in melanoma. Libraries were prepared by immunoSEQ multiplex PCR; TCRdb keeps only in-frame clonotypes and omits some of them. The table has 120,000 to 150,000 clones, around 90% seen once; the top ten hold less than 2%. The origin of the receptors is a human donor with melanoma.

V and J are TRBV6-1 and TRBJ2-5; D unresolved. Germline V gene sequence: CDR1 MNHNS, CDR2 SASEGT. The CDR3 spans 12 residues. The V gene lost 2 bases and the J gene lost 1 base, with 2 bases spanning the gap. The CDR3 protein is CASSEIQETQYF. DNA of the CDR3: TGTGCCAGCAGTGAAATCCAAGAGACCCAGTACTTC.

The chain uses TRBV6-5 and TRBJ1-2, with D uncertain. Trimming pared 5 bases from V and 4 bases from J, leaving 11 bases between. The CDR3 consists of 13 residues. Germline CDR1 and CDR2: MNHEY and SVGAGI. The CDR3 bases are TGTGCCAGCAGTGCAAATAGAGGCTATGGCTACACCTTC. Its protein is CASSANRGYGYTF.

This chain joins TRBV19 and TRBJ1-2; TRBD1 is a possible D gene (5 bases). The CDR3 consists of 15 residues. With 3 bases removed from V and 5 bases from J, the gap between germline ends came to 16 bases. Per germline, CDR1 LNHDA and CDR2 SQIVND (reference sequence). The CDR3 is CASSMAGFLAYGYTF. Here the CDR3 DNA reads TGTGCCAGTAGTATGGCAGGGTTCCTCGCTTATGGCTACACCTTC.

The chain joins TRBV5-6 to TRBJ1-6; 7 bases map to TRBD1. With V trimmed by 0 bases and J by 10 bases, 7 bases remained unmatched. Looked up from germline, CDR1 is SGHDT and CDR2 is YYEEEE. This CDR3 region has 15 residues. The CDR3 spells CASSLDRGPWSPLHF. The CDR3 bases are TGTGCCAGCAGCTTGGACAGGGGACCGTGGTCACCCCTCCACTTT.

This chain connects TRBV6-5 to TRBJ1-6; D call uncertain. V was pared by 3 bases and J by 9 bases, with 9 bases between. Germline lookup yields CDR1 MNHEY and CDR2 SVGAGI. The CDR3 is made up of 13 amino acids. The CDR3 DNA sequence: TGTGCCAGCAGTTATACTCGGGGTTCACCCCTCCACTTT. Protein sequence: CASSYTRGSPLHF.

J is TRBJ1-2 and V is TRBV5-6, with a possible D match to TRBD1 (5 bases). Trimming took 6 bases from V and 2 from J, leaving 8 bases between them. The CDR3 length is 12 residues. The germline V gene encodes CDR1 SGHDT and CDR2 YYEEEE. CDR3 nucleotide sequence: TGTGCCAGCATGGACACAAACTATGGCTACACCTTC. Protein product: CASMDTNYGYTF. The complete variable domain, with remaining parts taken from reference TRBV5-6 and TRBJ1-2, reads DAGVTQSPTHLIKTRGQQVTLRCSPKSGHDTVSWYQQALGQGPQFIFQYYEEEERQRGNFPDRFSGHQFPNYSSELNVNALLLGDSALYLCASMDTNYGYTFGSGTRLTVV.

This chain connects TRBV12-2 to TRBJ1-6. TRBV12-2 constitutes a pseudogene. The CDR3 is made up of 18 amino acids. CDR3: CASRLCSWGGIPLSPLHF. Here the CDR3 DNA reads TGTGCAAGTCGCTTATGTTCGTGGGGGGGCATTCCCTTATCACCCCTCCACTTT.

The V and J genes are TRBV2 and TRBJ1-2; D is perhaps TRBD1 (6 bases). CDR1 is SNHLY, CDR2 FYNNEI, per germline. The CDR3 is 16 amino acids. Trimming removed 4 bases from V and 4 bases from J, with 19 bases in between. The CDR3 DNA follows: TGTGCCAGCAGTGGGACAGCGGGGCTCCTAGTCTATGGCTACACCTTC. The encoded protein is CASSGTAGLLVYGYTF.

V and J are TRBV30 and TRBJ1-6; no definite D call. The CDR3 totals 15 residues. The germline V gene has CDR1 GTSNPN and CDR2 SVGIG (reference sequence). The V end lost 0 bases, the J end lost 5 bases, and 11 bases lay between the germline ends. CDR3 loop: CAWSVGLINNSPLHF. DNA of the CDR3: TGTGCCTGGAGTGTAGGGTTGATAAATAATTCACCCCTCCACTTT.

V usage is TRBV27 and J usage is TRBJ2-1; D perhaps matches TRBD2 (5 bases). This CDR3 spans 13 amino acids. V gave up 6 bases and J gave up 6 bases, with 12 bases separating them. The germline gives CDR1 MNHEY, CDR2 SMNVEV (reference sequence). The CDR3: CASRISGGNEQFF. The CDR3 DNA is TGTGCCAGCAGAATCTCCGGAGGCAATGAGCAGTTCTTC.

The chain combines TRBV19 with TRBJ1-2; 7 bases line up with TRBD1. With V trimmed by 3 bases and J by 6 bases, 4 bases remained unmatched. The length of the CDR3 is 13 residues. The V gene's germline CDR1 is LNHDA and CDR2 SQIVND (reference sequence). The CDR3 here is CASSIGQADGYTF. Here the CDR3 DNA reads TGTGCCAGTAGTATTGGACAGGCGGATGGCTACACCTTC.

The V call is TRBV6-4, the J call TRBJ2-1; 16 positions match TRBD2. CDR3 length equals 18 residues. Germline loops: CDR1 MRHNA, CDR2 SNTAGT. Losses at the gene ends were 3 bases for V and 5 bases for J; bases not matched to a gene: 7. This CDR3 reads CASSEWGLAGGFNNEQFF. The CDR3 DNA follows: TGTGCCAGCAGTGAATGGGGACTAGCGGGGGGGTTTAACAATGAGCAGTTCTTC.

V and J are TRBV2 and TRBJ1-4; TRBD1 matches at 8 bases. The germline gives CDR1 SNHLY, CDR2 FYNNEI. The CDR3 extends over 14 amino acids. The V segment lost 4 bases and the J segment 8 bases; nucleotides outside the gene matches: 6. CDR3 in amino acids: CASSVDRGEEKLFF. For the CDR3, the DNA is TGTGCCAGCAGTGTAGACAGGGGAGAGGAAAAACTGTTTTTT.

V usage is TRBV6-5 and J usage is TRBJ1-2, with a tentative D call TRBD1 (5 bases). This CDR3 contains 15 residues. Deletions cut 5 bases from V and 4 bases from J, with 17 bases between. Germline lookup yields CDR1 MNHEY and CDR2 SVGAGI. For the CDR3, the DNA is TGTGCCAGCAGTACGACGCCGGGACCCGTCTATGGCTACACCTTC. Translation: CASSTTPGPVYGYTF.

The chain links TRBV27 to TRBJ1-5; D gene uncertain. V gave up 3 bases and J gave up 4 bases, with 13 bases separating them. The CDR3 contains 15 residues. In germline, CDR1 is MNHEY, CDR2 SMNVEV (reference sequence). This CDR3 is CASSLDNSPNQPQHF. The CDR3 bases are TGTGCCAGCAGTTTGGATAACTCTCCGAATCAGCCCCAGCATTTT.

This chain uses TRBV5-4 with TRBJ2-1; 11 bases match TRBD2. The CDR3 has 17 residues. The V gene end was trimmed by 4 bases and the J gene end by 3 bases; junction bases not matched to a gene: 9. Per the germline V gene, CDR1 is SGHNT and CDR2 is YYREEE (reference sequence). The CDR3 is CASSSSGGVHLYNEQFF. The CDR3 DNA sequence: TGTGCCAGCAGCAGTAGCGGGGGGGTCCACCTCTACAATGAGCAGTTCTTC.

The chain is built from TRBV5-1 and TRBJ1-1; D not certain. The CDR3 contains 15 residues. Germline V CDR1 and CDR2: SGHRS, YFSETQ. Between the trimmed V and J ends, which lost 3 bases and 0 bases, there was a span of 12 bases. As DNA, the CDR3 is TGCGCCAGCAGCTCCCTCAGTACAATGAACACTGAAGCTTTCTTT. This translates into CASSSLSTMNTEAFF.

V is TRBV6-1 and J is TRBJ1-6; 7 bases line up with TRBD1. The trim removed 8 bases at V and 4 bases at J, leaving 8 bases unmatched. The germline V gene encodes CDR1 MNHNS and CDR2 SASEGT. The CDR3 totals 15 residues. The CDR3 coding sequence is TGTGCCAGCGCGAGGGCGGGACAGTATAATTCACCCCTCCACTTT. This encodes CASARAGQYNSPLHF.

This clone has just a few counts. The chain uses TRBV27 and TRBJ2-1, with TRBD1 as a possible D gene (5 bases). There are 13 residues in the CDR3. Germline CDR1 and CDR2: MNHEY and SMNVEV (reference sequence). Deletions cut 4 bases from V and 9 bases from J, with 13 bases between. CDR3 loop: CASSSTAVAEQFF. For the CDR3, the DNA is TGTGCCAGCAGTTCGACAGCCGTGGCTGAGCAGTTCTTC.

A single count supports this clone. V and J are TRBV6-5 and TRBJ1-2; tentative D call: TRBD1 (5 bases). Trimming took off 4 bases at V and 8 bases at J, with 20 bases between the two ends. The CDR3 has 15 amino acids. Looked up from germline, CDR1 is MNHEY and CDR2 is SVGAGI. The CDR3: CASSSAGGKSGGYTF. CDR3 sequence (DNA): TGTGCCAGCAGTTCGGCCGGGGGGAAAAGTGGGGGCTACACCTTC.

The chain carries TRBV19 and TRBJ1-6, with D possibly being TRBD1 (6 bases). The germline gives CDR1 LNHDA, CDR2 SQIVND (reference sequence). CDR3 length equals 17 residues. V was clipped by 5 bases and J by 10 bases, with 24 bases between them. The CDR3: CASSELYTGRGRSPLHF. CDR3 coding DNA: TGTGCCAGTAGTGAACTATATACAGGGCGAGGTCGGTCACCCCTCCACTTT. Full variable domain (remainder filled in from reference TRBV19 and TRBJ1-6): DGGITQSPKYLFRKEGQNVTLSCEQNLNHDAMYWYRQDPGQGLRLIYYSQIVNDFQKGDIAEGYSVSREKKESFPLTVTSAQKNPTAFYLCASSELYTGRGRSPLHFGNGTRLTVT.

The chain employs TRBV5-1 and TRBJ1-2; no clear D gene. CDR1 is SGHRS and CDR2 is YFSETQ in the germline V gene. Trimming cost V 0 bases and J 8 bases, with 11 bases left between them. This CDR3 has 13 amino acids. CDR3 protein: CASSLGGIGGYTF. The CDR3 region has the DNA TGCGCCAGCAGCTTGGGCGGGATTGGGGGCTACACCTTC.

V is TRBV28 and J is TRBJ2-6, with 7 bases fitting TRBD1. CDR3 length: 15 amino acids. The V segment lost 5 bases and the J segment 1 base; nucleotides outside the gene matches: 2. Germline CDR1 and CDR2: MDHEN and SYDVKM. The CDR3 sequence: CASSPTGSGANVLTF. CDR3 nucleotides: TGTGCCAGCAGTCCGACAGGGTCTGGGGCCAACGTCCTGACTTTC. Drawing the rest from reference TRBV28 and TRBJ2-6, the complete variable domain is DVKVTQSSRYLVKRTGEKVFLECVQDMDHENMFWYRQDPGLGLRLIYFSYDVKMKEKGDIPEGYSVSREKKERFSLILESASTNQTSMYLCASSPTGSGANVLTFGAGSRLTVL.

CDR3 bases: TGTGCCAGCAGTTACGAGACAAGACATAATTCACCCCTCCACTTT. Translation: CASSYETRHNSPLHF. The J gene is TRBJ1-6, the V gene TRBV6-5; no clear D. The V and J ends lost 2 bases and 5 bases respectively, with 10 bases between them. The germline gives CDR1 MNHEY, CDR2 SVGAGI. The CDR3 loop spans 15 amino acids.

This rearrangement joins TRBV5-1 to TRBJ1-1; TRBD1 might be the D (5 bases). V was cut by 7 bases and J by 1 base, with 17 bases left in between. CDR3 length: 15 amino acids. Germline V gene sequence: CDR1 SGHRS, CDR2 YFSETQ. CDR3: CASSQGTSSNTEAFF. The CDR3 DNA reads as TGCGCCAGCTCTCAGGGAACCAGTTCGAACACTGAAGCTTTCTTT.

The chain is built from TRBV5-1 and TRBJ2-2; D is perhaps TRBD1 or TRBD2 (5 bases each). CDR3 length equals 17 residues. Germline V lookup: CDR1 SGHRS, CDR2 YFSETQ. Trimming removed 3 bases from V and 0 bases from J, with 15 bases in between. CDR3 sequence reads: CASSSPRGTTNTGELFF. DNA for the CDR3: TGCGCCAGCAGCTCGCCCCGTGGGACCACGAACACCGGGGAGCTGTTTTTT.

V gene TRBV30 combines with J gene TRBJ1-3; D gene ambiguous. CDR3 size: 14 residues. V lost 8 bases and J 7 bases, leaving 21 bases between the germline ends. The germline V gene encodes CDR1 GTSNPN and CDR2 SVGIG (reference sequence). CDR3 in DNA: TGTGCCCTCGATAGGCGACCTAGAGGGAACACCATATATTTT. Translation gives CALDRRPRGNTIYF.

The chain couples TRBV18 to TRBJ1-5; a possible D gene is TRBD1 (6 bases). The ends were cut back, 3 bases at V and 6 bases at J, with 9 bases in the middle. The CDR3 extends over 13 amino acids. Per the germline V gene, CDR1 is KGHSH and CDR2 is LQKENI. The CDR3 region has the DNA TGTGCCAGCTCACCTACAGGGAGTCAGCCCCAGCATTTT. Residues: CASSPTGSQPQHF.

This rearrangement joins TRBV5-3 to TRBJ2-7; weak D call: TRBD1 (5 bases). TRBV5-3 is placed among ORFs of uncertain function. V lost 5 bases, J lost 1 base, and 16 bases lay in between. The CDR3 is 15 amino acids. The DNA of the CDR3 is TGTGCCAGAAGAGCAATACGACAGAAGTCCTACGAGCAGTACTTC. This sequence encodes CARRAIRQKSYEQYF.